Reported below is one T cell receptor beta chain. This sample is part of a study of control samples from healthy donors and cancer patients. The protocol was immunoSEQ multiplex PCR, while the TCRdb copy is restricted to in-frame clones and leaves out a portion. Of 170,000 or so clones in the sample, about 93% are singletons; the top ten hold almost 1.5%. CDR1 is LGHDT and CDR2 is YNNKEL in the germline V gene (reference sequence). The V end lost 0 bases, the J end lost 8 bases, and 13 bases lay between the germline ends. The CDR3 sequence is 14 residues long. The chain carries TRBV3-1 (or the pseudogene TRBV3-2) and TRBJ1-2; D unresolved. This TCR was recovered from a man aged 18-30 years in good health. Sequenced: blood. CDR3 residues: CASSQEGRREGYTF. The CDR3 DNA sequence: TGTGCCAGCAGCCAAGAAGGACGGAGGGAGGGCTACACCTTC.